These 30 T cell receptor beta chains originate from one sample sequenced in a study of blood T cell repertoires in COVID-19. Sequencing used immunoSEQ multiplex PCR; TCRdb keeps in-frame clones, though not all of them. The sample holds 35,000 to 40,000 clones, roughly 80% seen once. Sequenced: peripheral blood. The receptors stem from an elderly man with active or convalescent COVID-19.

This clone was observed a few times. The gene calls are TRBV3-1 (or the pseudogene TRBV3-2) and TRBJ2-2, with D perhaps TRBD1 (5 bases). CDR1 and CDR2 (germline): LGHDT, YNNKEL (reference sequence). The CDR3 spans 15 residues. V gave up 6 bases and J gave up 3 bases, with 14 bases separating them. The CDR3 protein is CASSQGQFDTGELFF. The CDR3 bases are TGTGCCAGCAGTCAGGGTCAATTCGACACCGGGGAGCTGTTTTTT.

The chain uses TRBV2 and TRBJ2-1; 11 bases are a match to TRBD2. Trimming cost V 9 bases and J 4 bases; bases outside gene matches: 8. Per germline, CDR1 SNHLY and CDR2 FYNNEI. This CDR3 spans 15 amino acids. The CDR3 bases are TGTGCCAGAGGTAGCGGGGGGGCGGTTTACAATGAGCAGTTCTTC. Its translation is CARGSGGAVYNEQFF.

V is TRBV14 and J is TRBJ2-2; TRBD2 matches at 13 bases. The CDR3 is 17 residues long. Germline V gene sequence: CDR1 SGHDN, CDR2 FVKESK. V trimming: 4 bases; J trimming: 3 bases; junction bases outside the gene matches: 5. CDR3 nucleotides: TGTGCCAGCAGCCGGACTAGCGGGAGAAAAGACACCGGGGAGCTGTTTTTT. The encoded protein is CASSRTSGRKDTGELFF.

The chain employs TRBV5-4 and TRBJ2-5, with 7 bases that match TRBD2. Trimming took 4 bases from V and 2 from J; bases not matched to a gene: 8. This CDR3 comprises 15 residues. Germline loops: CDR1 SGHNT, CDR2 YYREEE (reference sequence). The CDR3 DNA reads TGTGCCAGCAGCCCCGGCGGGGGAAGGCAAGAGACCCAGTACTTC. Amino acids: CASSPGGGRQETQYF. Full variable domain (outside the CDR3, taken from reference TRBV5-4 and TRBJ2-5): ETGVTQSPTHLIKTRGQQVTLRCSSQSGHNTVSWYQQALGQGPQFIFQYYREEENGRGNFPPRFSGLQFPNYSSELNVNALELDDSALYLCASSPGGGRQETQYFGPGTRLLVL.

The rearrangement uses TRBV9 and TRBJ2-5; 7 positions agree with TRBD1. Trimming removed 3 bases from V and 5 bases from J; junction bases left unmatched: 7. CDR3 length: 14 residues. The germline CDR1 and CDR2 sequences are SGDLS and YYNGEE. CDR3 in amino acids: CASSGDRVGETQYF. The CDR3 nucleotides are TGTGCCAGCAGCGGAGACAGGGTCGGGGAGACCCAGTACTTC.

The chain carries TRBV24-1 and TRBJ2-1; 10 nucleotides match TRBD1. CDR1 and CDR2 (germline): KGHDR, SFDVKD. The length of the CDR3 is 15 residues. The ends lost 5 bases at V and 7 bases at J; junction bases unmatched: 7. The DNA of the CDR3 is TGTGCCACCAGTGGGAGGACAGGGGGTGTGAATGAGCAGTTCTTC. Translating gives CATSGRTGGVNEQFF.

The chain employs TRBV11-2 and TRBJ2-7, with a tentative D call TRBD2 (6 bases). CDR1 is SGHAT, CDR2 FQNNGV, per germline. The germline V and J ends were trimmed by 2 bases and 0 bases, with 14 bases remaining between them. This CDR3 is built from 16 residues. The CDR3 DNA reads TGTGCCAGCAGCTTATCCGGGACTCTCAGCTCCTACGAGCAGTACTTC. It codes for CASSLSGTLSSYEQYF.

The chain joins TRBV25-1 to TRBJ2-5, with D possibly matching TRBD2 (7 bases). The CDR3 has 14 amino acids. V was trimmed by 4 bases and J by 5 bases, leaving 14 bases between them. Germline V gene sequence: CDR1 MGHDK, CDR2 SYGVNS. The CDR3 DNA reads TGTGCCAGCAGTGCTATAGGGGGGGACGAGACCCAGTACTTC. Translated, it gives CASSAIGGDETQYF.

This clone was recorded only once. This CDR3 reads CASSQVRENTDTQYF. The CDR3 nucleotides are TGCGCCAGCAGCCAAGTAAGGGAGAACACAGATACGCAGTATTTT. This sequence joins TRBV4-3 and TRBJ2-3; a possible D gene is TRBD2 (5 bases). The CDR3 loop spans 15 amino acids. Germline V CDR1 and CDR2: LGHNA, YSLEER. Trimming left V 1 base short and J 2 bases short, with 10 bases between.

The chain is built from TRBV9 and TRBJ1-2, with D possibly TRBD1 on 6 matching bases. The CDR3 loop spans 13 amino acids. Germline lookup yields CDR1 SGDLS and CDR2 YYNGEE. Trimming took 5 bases from V and 8 from J, leaving 16 bases between them. CDR3 in DNA: TGTGCCAGCAGTCTAGAGGGGGTGCGAGGCTACACCTTC. It translates to CASSLEGVRGYTF. The entire variable domain, with the rest obtained from reference TRBV9 and TRBJ1-2, is as follows: DSGVTQTPKHLITATGQRVTLRCSPRSGDLSVYWYQQSLDQGLQFLIQYYNGEERAKGNILERFSAQQFPDLHSELNLSSLELGDSALYFCASSLEGVRGYTFGSGTRLTVV.

This sequence joins TRBV9 and TRBJ1-6; no definite D call. The CDR3 runs 14 residues. Deletions cut 0 bases from V and 5 bases from J, with 6 bases between. Germline V gene sequence: CDR1 SGDLS, CDR2 YYNGEE. CDR3: CASSVDGDNSPLHF. CDR3 in DNA: TGTGCCAGCAGCGTAGACGGAGATAATTCACCCCTCCACTTT.

The V gene is TRBV2, the J gene TRBJ1-1, with 7 positions matching TRBD1. V was clipped by 5 bases and J by 3 bases; unmatched bases: 9. This CDR3 contains 15 residues. CDR1 SNHLY and CDR2 FYNNEI come from the germline V gene. CDR3 sequence reads: CASSFRSQGDTEAFF. The CDR3 bases are TGTGCCAGCAGTTTCAGGAGTCAGGGGGACACTGAAGCTTTCTTT.

The V call is TRBV12-3 or TRBV12-4, the J call TRBJ2-7; D unresolved. The length of the CDR3 is 12 residues. Trimming took 3 bases from V and 5 from J, leaving 8 bases between them. The CDR3 sequence is CASSLVTDEQYF. The CDR3 coding sequence is TGTGCCAGCAGTTTGGTTACTGACGAGCAGTACTTC.

J is TRBJ2-5 and V is TRBV12-3 or TRBV12-4, with D possibly TRBD2 on 6 matching bases. Trimming left V 4 bases short and J 4 bases short, with 10 bases between. The CDR3 extends over 13 amino acids. For the CDR3, the DNA is TGTGCCAGCAGTTGGACTAACCCAGAGACCCAGTACTTC. Translating it yields CASSWTNPETQYF.

This clone occurred once. The CDR3 sequence is CASSQPGQGSYEQYF. As DNA, the CDR3 is TGTGCCAGCTCACAACCGGGACAAGGCTCCTACGAGCAGTACTTC. J is TRBJ2-7 and V is TRBV18; maybe TRBD1 (6 bases). The CDR3 spans 15 residues. The V and J ends lost 4 bases and 0 bases respectively, with 13 bases between them. Germline V gives CDR1 KGHSH, CDR2 LQKENI.

The CDR3 coding sequence is TGTGCCAGCAGCCAATACGTGTCGGGAGTTGGAGAGACCCAGTACTTC. Translating it yields CASSQYVSGVGETQYF. V gene TRBV3-1 (or the pseudogene TRBV3-2) combines with J gene TRBJ2-5; TRBD2 is a possible D gene (6 bases). CDR1 and CDR2 (germline): LGHDT, YNNKEL (reference sequence). The CDR3 is made up of 16 amino acids. V was pared by 2 bases and J by 4 bases, with 17 bases between.

The rearrangement uses TRBV5-1 and TRBJ2-2; no firm D call. Germline V gene lookup returns CDR1 SGHRS and CDR2 YFSETQ. This CDR3 region has 14 residues. Trimming removed 0 bases from V and 2 bases from J, with 5 bases in between. The chain's CDR3 is CASSLGANTGELFF. Here the CDR3 DNA reads TGCGCCAGCAGCTTGGGGGCTAACACCGGGGAGCTGTTTTTT.

CDR3 amino acids: CASSPSLGQQNTEAFF. The CDR3 DNA sequence: TGTGCCAGTAGTCCCAGCCTCGGACAGCAGAACACTGAAGCTTTCTTT. This chain joins TRBV19 and TRBJ1-1; D perhaps matches TRBD1 (6 bases). V lost 5 bases, J lost 1 base, and 17 bases lay in between. The CDR3 is 16 amino acids. Germline assignment: CDR1 LNHDA and CDR2 SQIVND (reference sequence). The variable domain in full, with the rest retrieved from reference TRBV19 and TRBJ1-1, is DGGITQSPKYLFRKEGQNVTLSCEQNLNHDAMYWYRQDPGQGLRLIYYSQIVNDFQKGDIAEGYSVSREKKESFPLTVTSAQKNPTAFYLCASSPSLGQQNTEAFFGQGTRLTVV.

This chain uses TRBV3-1 (or the pseudogene TRBV3-2) with TRBJ2-1, with 11 bases matching TRBD2. After removal of 0 bases from V and 6 bases from J, the junction contained 7 bases not matched to a gene. Germline V gives CDR1 LGHDT, CDR2 YNNKEL (reference sequence). CDR3 size: 17 residues. This chain's CDR3 is CASSQDNGLAGTNEQFF. CDR3 coding DNA: TGTGCCAGCAGCCAAGATAATGGACTAGCGGGTACCAATGAGCAGTTCTTC.

The chain employs TRBV7-3 and TRBJ2-1; 10 nucleotides match TRBD1. With V trimmed by 3 bases and J by 6 bases, 2 bases remained unmatched. Germline CDR1 SGHTA, CDR2 FQGTGA. The CDR3 runs to 14 residues. The CDR3 here is CASSLDRGSNEQFF. The CDR3 coding sequence is TGTGCCAGCAGCTTGGACAGGGGGTCCAATGAGCAGTTCTTC.

This clone has a handful of counts. This chain uses TRBV18 with TRBJ1-4; D ambiguous. Trimming removed 1 base at V and 4 bases at J, with 7 bases between. CDR3 length: 14 amino acids. Looked up from germline, CDR1 is KGHSH and CDR2 is LQKENI. The CDR3 spells CASSPRQFNEKLFF. The CDR3 DNA reads TGTGCCAGCTCACCACGGCAGTTTAATGAAAAACTGTTTTTT.

The V gene is TRBV18, the J gene TRBJ2-1; D gene ambiguous. The CDR3 has 14 amino acids. Germline V gene lookup returns CDR1 KGHSH and CDR2 LQKENI. V lost 0 bases to trimming and J lost 6 bases, with 9 bases between them. The CDR3 protein is CASSPPSSLNEQFF. The CDR3 region has the DNA TGTGCCAGCTCACCACCTAGTTCGCTCAATGAGCAGTTCTTC.

V usage is TRBV20-1 and J usage is TRBJ2-3; D is uncertain. Trimming took off 3 bases at V and 6 bases at J, with 7 bases between the two ends. The CDR3 extends over 11 amino acids. The germline V gene encodes CDR1 DFQATT and CDR2 SNEGSKA (reference sequence). The CDR3 here is CSASGSDTQYF. The CDR3 coding sequence is TGCAGTGCTAGCGGGTCCGATACGCAGTATTTT.

The sample holds one count of this clone. V usage is TRBV5-1 and J usage is TRBJ2-5; TRBD2 aligns across 7 bases. Losses at the gene ends were 0 bases for V and 2 bases for J; bases not matched to a gene: 10. Germline CDR1 reads SGHRS; CDR2 reads YFSETQ. The CDR3 spans 17 residues. The DNA for the CDR3 is TGCGCCAGCAGCTTGGGATCGGCGGGGGAACCACAAGAGACCCAGTACTTC. Translated, it gives CASSLGSAGEPQETQYF.

The chain joins TRBV21-1 to TRBJ2-7; the table's D gene call, TRBD2, was not cross checked with the DNA. TRBV21-1 is annotated as a pseudogene. This CDR3 is 15 amino acids long. CDR3 DNA: TGTGCCAGCAGCAAACTAGCGGGGGGGACCTACGAGCAGTACTTC. Its translation is CASSKLAGGTYEQYF.

The chain has TRBV7-2 and TRBJ2-2; D call uncertain. V lost 5 bases to trimming and J lost 0 bases, with 7 bases between them. Germline V gene sequence: CDR1 SGHTA, CDR2 FQGNSA. This CDR3 has 14 residues. In DNA, the CDR3 is TGTGCCAGCAGCCAGGTCGCGAACACCGGGGAGCTGTTTTTT. Translated, it gives CASSQVANTGELFF. The whole variable domain, filled in from reference TRBV7-2 and TRBJ2-2, reads GAGVSQSPSNKVTEKGKDVELRCDPISGHTALYWYRQSLGQGLEFLIYFQGNSAPDKSGLPSDRFSAERTGGSVSTLTIQRTQQEDSAVYLCASSQVANTGELFFGEGSRLTVL.

The chain recombines TRBV4-3 with TRBJ2-7, with D possibly TRBD1 on 6 matching bases. CDR1 and CDR2 from the germline V gene are LGHNA and YSLEER. There are 16 residues in the CDR3. Trimming cost V 1 base and J 6 bases, with 19 bases left between them. In DNA form, the CDR3 reads TGCGCCAGCAGCCAAGCTTATTTGGGGGCGAGTGGCGAGCAGTACTTC. It encodes CASSQAYLGASGEQYF.

The chain joins TRBV7-2 to TRBJ2-1; 9 bases fit TRBD2. This CDR3 has 16 amino acids. Germline V lookup: CDR1 SGHTA, CDR2 FQGNSA. The ends lost 5 bases at V and 7 bases at J; junction bases unmatched: 12. In DNA form, the CDR3 reads TGTGCCAGCAGCCTGAGTAGCGGGAGAAGGAGGAATGAGCAGTTCTTC. This gives the protein CASSLSSGRRRNEQFF.

This chain uses TRBV3-1 (or the pseudogene TRBV3-2) with TRBJ1-3; 7 bases map to TRBD1. The CDR3 runs to 14 residues. Unmatched junction bases numbered 4, after V lost 4 bases and J lost 4 bases. CDR1 is LGHDT, CDR2 YNNKEL, per germline (reference sequence). The CDR3 DNA reads as TGTGCCAGCAGCCCCCGGGACAGAGGAAACACCATATATTTT. Translated: CASSPRDRGNTIYF.

This clone has just a few counts. The V call is TRBV5-1, the J call TRBJ2-3; the D gene is possibly TRBD2 (6 bases). Germline CDR1 and CDR2: SGHRS and YFSETQ. The CDR3 is 12 residues long. Trimming removed 5 bases at V and 5 bases at J, with 9 bases between. As DNA, the CDR3 is TGCGCCAGCAGGGAGGGGCGAGATACGCAGTATTTT. This encodes CASREGRDTQYF.